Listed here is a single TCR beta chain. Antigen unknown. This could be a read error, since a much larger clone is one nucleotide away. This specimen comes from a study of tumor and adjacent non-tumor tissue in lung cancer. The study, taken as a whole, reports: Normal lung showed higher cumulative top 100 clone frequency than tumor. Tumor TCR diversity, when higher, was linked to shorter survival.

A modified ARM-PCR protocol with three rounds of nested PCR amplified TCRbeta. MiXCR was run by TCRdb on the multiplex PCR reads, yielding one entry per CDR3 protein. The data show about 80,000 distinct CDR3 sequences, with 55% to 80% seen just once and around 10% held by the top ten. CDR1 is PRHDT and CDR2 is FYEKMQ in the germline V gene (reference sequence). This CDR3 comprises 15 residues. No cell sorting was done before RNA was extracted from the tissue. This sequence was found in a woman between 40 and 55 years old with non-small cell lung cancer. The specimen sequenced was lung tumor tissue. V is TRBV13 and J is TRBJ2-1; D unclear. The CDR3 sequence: CASSLGIPSYNEQLF. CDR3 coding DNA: TGTGCCAGCAGCTTGGGGATCCCTTCGTACAATGAGCAGCTCTTC.